This record concerns one T cell receptor (beta chain) sequence. Libraries were prepared by immunoSEQ multiplex PCR; TCRdb keeps only in-frame clonotypes and omits some of them. This table holds over 250,000 clones, approximately 89% found once. This sample was taken from a study of blood T cell repertoires in COVID-19. Study-wide background: The cDNA or gDNA used as material had been derived from T cells, B-cell-depleted T cells, or PBMCs.

Germline V gene lookup returns CDR1 LGHDT and CDR2 YNNKEL (reference sequence). The V segment lost 2 bases and the J segment 7 bases; nucleotides outside the gene matches: 6. This CDR3 spans 14 amino acids. Either two negative PCRs, clearance, or symptom resolution qualified Cohort 3 donors as recovered. Sequencing used PBMCs or T cells enriched from blood (not recorded which). The rearrangement joins TRBV3-1 (or the pseudogene TRBV3-2) to TRBJ2-7, with 9 bases fitting TRBD1. This receptor was obtained from a woman aged 55-69 years who had recovered from COVID-19. CDR3 in DNA: TGTGCCAGCAGCCAACGGGACAGGGTGGAGGAGCAGTACTTC. It specifies CASSQRDRVEEQYF.